This T cell receptor beta chain was documented in a study of T cell repertoires in cytomegalovirus infection. Across the whole study: Both recently identified HLA-C-restricted and well-studied HLA-B-restricted CMV epitopes were used in the study. CMV infection together with matching HLA type was indicated by public TCR beta signatures.

This clonotype was seen ten or more times. Its antigen is unidentified. The germline gives CDR1 SGHVS, CDR2 FQNEAQ. J was trimmed by 6 bases and V by 5 bases; bases with no gene match: 6. The CDR3 is made up of 14 amino acids. One entry per CDR3 protein results from TCRdb running MiXCR on the reads. In the table there are 110,000 or so distinct CDR3 sequences, under 35% of which are singletons. The chain carries TRBV7-8 and TRBJ1-5; 8 positions match TRBD1. Sequencing was performed on CD8+ T cells from cultured PBMCs, taken from culture after CMV antigen stimulation. This sequence was found in a human donor in good health (CMV status not recorded). Some clones in this sample may be carry-over from other donors' samples. CDR3 sequence reads: CASSPTGAFQPQHF. CDR3 sequence (DNA): TGTGCCAGCAGCCCGACAGGGGCTTTTCAGCCCCAGCATTTT.